This entry is about one T cell receptor (beta chain). This record comes from a study of T-cell memory formation after mild COVID-19. The CDR3 is made up of 14 amino acids. CDR1 is DFQATT and CDR2 is SNEGSKA in the germline V gene (reference sequence). V was cut by 6 bases and J by 1 base, with 15 bases left in between. From the 5' RACE reads, TCRdb called clonotypes with MiXCR, one entry per CDR3 protein. Of around 210,000 distinct CDR3 sequences in the sample, about 9.2% were seen once. This chain uses TRBV20-1 with TRBJ2-5, with D unclear. The sequence derives from a man aged 18 to 35 who had mild COVID-19 (a few samples of this study predate the infection). Cell type and time point are not known. Sequences were obtained from PBMCs or a T cell subset sorted from them (not recorded which). CDR3 residues: CSALGRLRQETQYF. The CDR3 nucleotides read TGCAGTGCCCTAGGCAGACTCCGCCAAGAGACCCAGTACTTC.